The next 6 T cell receptor beta chains were all read from a single sample in a study of blood T cell repertoires in COVID-19. Data came from immunoSEQ multiplex PCR; TCRdb stores just in-frame clones and leaves some out. The table has 250,000 or so clones, around 87% seen once. The sample was peripheral blood. Receptor source: a woman aged 55-75 years with COVID-19, enrolled during active disease.

V gene TRBV4-2 combines with J gene TRBJ2-1; the match to TRBD2 covers 7 bases. The CDR3 covers 15 residues. J gave up 10 bases and V 4 bases, and 13 bases lay outside the gene matches. In germline, CDR1 is LGHNA, CDR2 YNFKEQ. The CDR3 DNA is TGTGCCAGCAGCCCCGCGCGGACTATCGGGGGGGAGCAGTTCTTC. It codes for CASSPARTIGGEQFF.

The chain has TRBV6-6 and TRBJ2-6; maybe TRBD1 (6 bases). This CDR3 region has 15 residues. Germline V gene lookup returns CDR1 MNHNY and CDR2 SVGAGI (reference sequence). V lost 5 bases and J 0 bases, leaving 8 bases between the germline ends. The CDR3 coding sequence is TGTGCCAGCAGTACAGGGAACTCTGGGGCCAACGTCCTGACTTTC. It yields the protein CASSTGNSGANVLTF.

This clone was detected once. The chain is built from TRBV6-2 or TRBV6-3 and TRBJ1-2; 9 bases fit TRBD1. Germline V lookup: CDR1 MNHEY, CDR2 SVGEGT. The CDR3 covers 17 residues. V lost 2 bases to trimming and J lost 6 bases; unmatched junction nucleotides: 13. The CDR3 region has the DNA TGTGCCAGCAGTTACAACCGGAGGGACAGGGTGAGGAATGGCTACACCTTC. It encodes CASSYNRRDRVRNGYTF.

The chain recombines TRBV18 with TRBJ1-6, with a possible D match to TRBD1 (6 bases). The V end lost 3 bases, the J end lost 9 bases, and 18 bases lay between the germline ends. Germline V gene sequence: CDR1 KGHSH, CDR2 LQKENI. The CDR3 consists of 16 residues. In DNA, the CDR3 is TGTGCCAGCTCACCGCAGGAGGCCAGGGGAATTTCACCCCTCCACTTT. This gives the protein CASSPQEARGISPLHF.

This clone was observed once. Here the CDR3 reads CASSDRRRGTGELFF. The CDR3 bases are TGTGCCAGCAGTGACCGTCGTCGCGGCACCGGGGAGCTGTTTTTT. The chain joins TRBV6-1 to TRBJ2-2; D not resolved. The CDR3 is made up of 15 amino acids. Between the trimmed V and J ends, which lost 3 bases and 4 bases, there was a span of 12 bases. Germline values: CDR1 MNHNS, CDR2 SASEGT.

The genes are TRBV11-2 and TRBJ2-5, with D possibly being TRBD2 (6 bases). The CDR3 has 14 residues. CDR1 and CDR2 from the germline V gene are SGHAT and FQNNGV. The germline V and J ends were trimmed by 3 bases and 4 bases, with 12 bases remaining between them. The CDR3 nucleotides are TGTGCCAGCAGCTTTGGACACGGGGGAGAGACCCAGTACTTC. This codes for CASSFGHGGETQYF.